This T cell receptor beta chain was documented in a study of blood T cell repertoires in COVID-19. Study summary: Sites across the United States, Italy and Spain contributed samples from acute and convalescent COVID-19. T cells, B-cell-depleted T cells, or PBMCs supplied cDNA or gDNA.

Trimming took 1 base from V and 6 from J; bases not matched to a gene: 3. The CDR3 is 14 residues long. The germline V gene has CDR1 LGHDT and CDR2 YNNKEL (reference sequence). Original processing notes: Amplification from reference gene primers served as the basis for estimated nucleated cell counts. The method was immunoSEQ multiplex PCR; TCRdb's version includes in-frame clones alone and lacks a portion of them. The DNA was the basis for D and trimming; V, J and clone size are from that table. The data contain about 68,000 clones, around 80% of them singletons. J is TRBJ1-5 and V is TRBV3-1 (or the pseudogene TRBV3-2); 7 nucleotides agree with TRBD1. The TCR comes from a human donor in a cohort sampled during active COVID-19. Sequences were obtained from peripheral blood. The CDR3 reads CASSQGQGGQPQHF. DNA for the CDR3: TGTGCCAGCAGCCAAGGACAGGGAGGTCAGCCCCAGCATTTT.